This T cell receptor beta chain was profiled in a study of breast tumors, draining lymph nodes, adjacent tissues. Regarding the study as a whole: Compared with lymph nodes, tumors were less diverse; compared with nontumor tissue, more.

This clonotype was counted ten times or more. Its specificity is unknown. TCRdb redid the calling of the multiplex PCR reads with MiXCR, one entry per CDR3 protein. The data contain about 230,000 distinct CDR3 sequences, roughly 32% of them singletons. Germline loops: CDR1 MNHNS, CDR2 SASEGT. This CDR3 spans 15 amino acids. V lost 2 bases to trimming and J lost 2 bases, with 12 bases between them. Breast cancer patients provided tissue from their axillary draining lymph nodes. This TCR derives from a female donor with breast cancer. Some clones in this sample may be carry-over from other donors' samples. Sequencing was performed on axillary lymph node tissue. J is TRBJ1-2 and V is TRBV6-1, with D perhaps matching TRBD1 (6 bases). The CDR3 bases are TGTGCCAGCAGTGAACTCCGGCAGGGGAACTATGGCTACACCTTC. Protein sequence: CASSELRQGNYGYTF.